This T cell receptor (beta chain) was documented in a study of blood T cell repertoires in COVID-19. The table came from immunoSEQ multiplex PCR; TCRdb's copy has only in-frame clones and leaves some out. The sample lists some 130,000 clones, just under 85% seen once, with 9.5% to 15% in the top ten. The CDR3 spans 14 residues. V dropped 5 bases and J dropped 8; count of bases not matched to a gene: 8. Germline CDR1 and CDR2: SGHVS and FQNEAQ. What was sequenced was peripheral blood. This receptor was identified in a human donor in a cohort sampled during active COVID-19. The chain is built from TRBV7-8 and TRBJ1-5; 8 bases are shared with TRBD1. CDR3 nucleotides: TGTGCCAGCAGCGGAGGGACAGGACTTAAGCCCCAGCATTTT. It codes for CASSGGTGLKPQHF.